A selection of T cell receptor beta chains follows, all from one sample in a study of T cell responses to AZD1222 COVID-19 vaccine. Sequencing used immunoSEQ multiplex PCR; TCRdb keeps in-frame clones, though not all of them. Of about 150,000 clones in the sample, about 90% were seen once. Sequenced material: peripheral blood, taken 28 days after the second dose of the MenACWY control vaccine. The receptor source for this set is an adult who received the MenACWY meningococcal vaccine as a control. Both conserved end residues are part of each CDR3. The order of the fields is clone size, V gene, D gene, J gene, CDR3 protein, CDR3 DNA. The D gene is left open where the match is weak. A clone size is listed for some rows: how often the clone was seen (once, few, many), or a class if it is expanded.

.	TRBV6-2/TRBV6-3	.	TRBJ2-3	CASSYGQPTDTQYF	TGTGCCAGCAGTTACGGACAGCCCACAGATACGCAGTATTTT
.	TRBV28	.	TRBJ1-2	CASSLGSRFGYGYTF	TGTGCCAGCAGTTTGGGCTCCAGGTTCGGCTATGGCTACACCTTC
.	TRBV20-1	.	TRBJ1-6	CSASRNSPNSPLHF	TGCAGTGCTAGTCGAAACAGCCCTAATTCACCCCTCCACTTT
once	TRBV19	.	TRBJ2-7	CASSKGDTSSYEQYF	TGTGCCAGTAGTAAGGGGGACACCAGCTCCTACGAGCAGTACTTC
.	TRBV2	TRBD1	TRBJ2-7	CASSPQGAYEQYF	TGTGCCAGCAGTCCACAGGGGGCCTACGAGCAGTACTTC
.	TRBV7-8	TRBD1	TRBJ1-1	CASSPPRTGTTEAFF	TGTGCCAGCAGCCCCCCCCGGACAGGTACGACTGAAGCTTTCTTT
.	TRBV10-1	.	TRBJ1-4	CASSEGGVGEKLFF	TGCGCCAGCAGTGAGGGGGGTGTCGGCGAAAAACTGTTTTTT
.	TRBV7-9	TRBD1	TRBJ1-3	CASSLAWEQGISGNTIYF	TGTGCCAGCAGCTTAGCGTGGGAACAGGGGATCTCTGGAAACACCATATATTTT
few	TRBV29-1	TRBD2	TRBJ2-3	CSVSAGVTGITDTQYF	TGCAGCGTTTCCGCGGGGGTGACGGGGATTACAGATACGCAGTATTTT
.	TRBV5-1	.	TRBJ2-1	CASSRSGQQSYNEQFF	TGCGCCAGCAGCCGTTCCGGACAGCAGTCCTACAATGAGCAGTTCTTC
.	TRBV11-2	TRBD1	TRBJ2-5	CASSFGQGEQETQYF	TGTGCCAGCAGCTTTGGACAGGGAGAACAAGAGACCCAGTACTTC
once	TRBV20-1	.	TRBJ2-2	CSASNTRGTGELFF	TGCAGTGCTAGTAACACCCGAGGCACCGGGGAGCTGTTTTTT
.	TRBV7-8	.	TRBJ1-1	CASSGGEAFF	TGTGCCAGCAGCGGGGGAGAAGCTTTCTTT
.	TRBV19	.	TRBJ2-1	CASRWDPFSEQFF	TGTGCCAGTAGATGGGACCCCTTCAGTGAGCAGTTCTTC
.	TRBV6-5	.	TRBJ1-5	CASSYSGGAVNQPQHF	TGTGCCAGCAGTTACTCGGGAGGTGCTGTTAATCAGCCCCAGCATTTT
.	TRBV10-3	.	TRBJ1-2	CAISEFWDKKIYGYTF	TGTGCCATCAGTGAGTTCTGGGACAAGAAGATCTATGGCTACACCTTC
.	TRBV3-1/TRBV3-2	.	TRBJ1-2	CASSQDAALYGYTF	TGTGCCAGCAGCCAAGATGCAGCCCTCTATGGCTACACCTTC
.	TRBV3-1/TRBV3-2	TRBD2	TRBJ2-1	CASSPRGAGDSYNEQFF	TGTGCCAGCAGCCCCCGGGGAGCGGGGGACTCCTACAATGAGCAGTTCTTC
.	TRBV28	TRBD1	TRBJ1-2	CATTPAGGDYGYTF	TGTGCCACCACACCCGCAGGGGGTGACTATGGCTACACCTTC
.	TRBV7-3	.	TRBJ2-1	CASSQNGPPYNEQFF	TGTGCCAGCAGCCAAAACGGGCCTCCCTACAATGAGCAGTTCTTC
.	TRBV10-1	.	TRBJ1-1	CASSTGSHTEAFF	TGCGCCAGTAGTACAGGGAGCCACACTGAAGCTTTCTTT
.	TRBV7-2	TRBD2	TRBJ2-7	CASSLLAGGVEQYF	TGTGCCAGCAGCTTACTAGCGGGGGGAGTCGAGCAGTACTTC
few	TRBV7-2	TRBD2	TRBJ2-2	CASSPPSGRLTGELFF	TGTGCCAGCAGCCCGCCTAGCGGGAGACTCACCGGGGAGCTGTTTTTT
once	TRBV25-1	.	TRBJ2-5	CASSEFRGQETQYF	TGTGCCAGCAGTGAATTCAGGGGCCAAGAGACCCAGTACTTC
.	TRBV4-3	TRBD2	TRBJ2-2	CASSQDPPGLAGGNTGELFF	TGCGCCAGCAGCCAAGATCCCCCGGGACTAGCGGGAGGGAACACCGGGGAGCTGTTTTTT
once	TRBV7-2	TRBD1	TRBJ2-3	CASSLAMGQGIDTQYF	TGTGCCAGCAGCTTAGCGATGGGACAGGGAATAGATACGCAGTATTTT
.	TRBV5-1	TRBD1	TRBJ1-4	CASSPGQGLVTNEKLFF	TGCGCCAGCAGCCCGGGACAGGGATTGGTCACTAATGAAAAACTGTTTTTT
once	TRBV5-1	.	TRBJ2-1	CASSFGGKGQEQFF	TGCGCCAGCAGCTTTGGCGGGAAAGGCCAGGAGCAGTTCTTC
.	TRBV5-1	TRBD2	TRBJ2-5	CASGPSGRASETQYF	TGCGCCAGTGGCCCTAGCGGGAGGGCCTCAGAGACCCAGTACTTC
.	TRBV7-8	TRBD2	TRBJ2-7	CASSLGLGGGPGEQYF	TGTGCCAGCAGCTTAGGGCTGGGGGGAGGGCCGGGTGAGCAGTACTTC
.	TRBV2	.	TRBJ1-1	CASVDRMNTEAFF	TGTGCCAGCGTCGACCGGATGAACACTGAAGCTTTCTTT
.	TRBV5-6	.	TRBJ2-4	CASSPEIAKNIQYF	TGTGCCAGCAGTCCAGAAATAGCCAAAAACATTCAGTACTTC
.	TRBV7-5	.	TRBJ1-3	CVRSQDRGHYSGNTIYF	TGTGTCAGAAGCCAAGACAGGGGCCACTACTCTGGAAACACCATATATTTT
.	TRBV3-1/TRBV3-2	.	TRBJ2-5	CASSPRGGQETQYF	TGTGCCAGCAGCCCGCGGGGAGGCCAAGAGACCCAGTACTTC
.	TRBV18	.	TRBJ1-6	CASSPNRAGYNNSPLHF	TGTGCCAGCTCACCAAATCGCGCAGGGTATAATAATTCACCCCTCCACTTT
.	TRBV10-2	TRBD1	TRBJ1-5	CASSWDRADQPQHF	TGCGCCAGCAGTTGGGACAGGGCCGATCAGCCCCAGCATTTT
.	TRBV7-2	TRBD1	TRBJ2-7	CASSVQGTEQYF	TGTGCCAGCAGCGTACAGGGGACCGAGCAGTACTTC
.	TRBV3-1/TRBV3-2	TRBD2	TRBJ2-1	CASTLGLAGVNEQFF	TGTGCCAGCACTCTCGGACTAGCGGGGGTGAATGAGCAGTTCTTC
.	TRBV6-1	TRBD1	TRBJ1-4	CASSEFTGANEKLFF	TGTGCCAGCAGTGAGTTTACAGGGGCTAATGAAAAACTGTTTTTT
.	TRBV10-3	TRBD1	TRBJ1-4	CAARQGVGEKLFF	TGTGCCGCCCGACAGGGGGTCGGTGAAAAACTGTTTTTT
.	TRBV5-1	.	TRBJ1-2	CASSNTLEGNYGYTF	TGCGCCAGCAGCAACACATTGGAGGGGAACTATGGCTACACCTTC
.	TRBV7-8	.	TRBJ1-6	CASSRGSSYNSPLHF	TGTGCCAGCAGCCGTGGAAGCTCCTATAATTCACCCCTCCACTTT
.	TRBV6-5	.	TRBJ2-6	CASSYDITGANVLTF	TGTGCCAGCAGCTACGACATAACTGGGGCCAACGTCCTGACTTTC
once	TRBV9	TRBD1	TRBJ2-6	CASSPRGRGQGASGANVLTF	TGTGCCAGCAGTCCTAGAGGGCGGGGACAGGGGGCTTCTGGGGCCAACGTCCTGACTTTC
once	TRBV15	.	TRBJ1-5	CATSLGGGSGQPQHF	TGTGCCACCAGCCTCGGGGGTGGTTCAGGTCAGCCCCAGCATTTT
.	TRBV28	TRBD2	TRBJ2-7	CASSLSGGSYEQYF	TGTGCCAGCAGTTTAAGCGGGGGGTCCTACGAGCAGTACTTC
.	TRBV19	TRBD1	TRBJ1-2	CASSAQMHRGHGYTF	TGTGCCAGTAGTGCTCAGATGCACAGGGGCCATGGCTACACCTTC
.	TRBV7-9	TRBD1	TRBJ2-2	CASSPGQGDTGELFF	TGTGCCAGCAGCCCGGGACAGGGGGACACCGGGGAGCTGTTTTTT
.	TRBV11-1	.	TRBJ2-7	CASSTPEWSSYEQYF	TGTGCCAGCAGTACCCCGGAATGGAGCTCCTACGAGCAGTACTTC
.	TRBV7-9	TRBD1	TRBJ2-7	CASRPPGQGGNEQYF	TGTGCCAGCAGACCCCCGGGACAGGGAGGAAACGAGCAGTACTTC
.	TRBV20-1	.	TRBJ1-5	CSAILGQPQHF	TGCAGTGCTATATTAGGTCAGCCCCAGCATTTT